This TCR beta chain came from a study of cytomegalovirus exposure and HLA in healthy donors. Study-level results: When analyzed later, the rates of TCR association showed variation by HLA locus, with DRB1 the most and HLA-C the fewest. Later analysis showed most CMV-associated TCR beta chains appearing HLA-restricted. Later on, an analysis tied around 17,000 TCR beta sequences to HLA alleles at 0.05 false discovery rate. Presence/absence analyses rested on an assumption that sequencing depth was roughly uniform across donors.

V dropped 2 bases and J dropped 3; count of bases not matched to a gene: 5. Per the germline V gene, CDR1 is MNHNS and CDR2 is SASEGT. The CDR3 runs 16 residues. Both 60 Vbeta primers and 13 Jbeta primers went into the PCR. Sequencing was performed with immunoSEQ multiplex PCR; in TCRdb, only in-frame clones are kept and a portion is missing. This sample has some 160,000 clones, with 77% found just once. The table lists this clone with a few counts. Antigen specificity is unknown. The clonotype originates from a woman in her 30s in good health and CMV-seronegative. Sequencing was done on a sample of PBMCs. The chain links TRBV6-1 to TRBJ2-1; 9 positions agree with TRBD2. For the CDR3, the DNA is TGTGCCAGCAGTGAAAGAGCGGGGGGAATCTACAATGAGCAGTTCTTC. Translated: CASSERAGGIYNEQFF.